The rows below give T cell receptor beta chains drawn from one sample of a study of CD8 T cell repertoires and HIV-1 epitope variants. No cognate antigen is known for these TCRs. Generated by immunoSEQ multiplex PCR, the TCRdb table keeps only in-frame clones and is missing some. Of roughly 5,000 clones listed, more than 60% were seen once; the top ten hold about 42%. Sample: cultured CD8+ T cells derived from PBMCs. The receptors stem from a male donor with HIV. The CDR3 runs from the conserved cysteine through the conserved F or W. Each record gives: D gene, J gene, V gene, clone size, CDR3 protein, CDR3 DNA. D genes are given only for firm matches. The size entry is marked missing in some rows and otherwise reads once, few, many or a size class.

NA,TRBJ1-1,TRBV2,once,CASSGGQEAFF,TGTGCCAGCAGTGGAGGACAGGAAGCTTTCTTT
TRBD1,TRBJ1-1,TRBV4-1,NA,CASSRLQGEEAFF,TGCGCCAGCAGCCGTTTACAGGGGGAGGAAGCTTTCTTT
NA,TRBJ2-3,TRBV5-6,NA,CASSLGVGKDTQYF,TGTGCCAGCAGCTTGGGGGTAGGGAAAGATACGCAGTATTTT
NA,TRBJ2-2,TRBV7-3,NA,CASSLLHNTGELFF,TGTGCCAGCAGCTTATTGCACAACACCGGGGAGCTGTTTTTT
NA,TRBJ1-1,TRBV10-1,NA,CASKRGEAFF,TGCGCCAGCAAAAGGGGCGAAGCTTTCTTT
NA,TRBJ1-1,TRBV5-1,NA,CASSGAVRTEAFF,TGCGCCAGCTCTGGGGCGGTCAGGACTGAAGCTTTCTTT
NA,TRBJ2-2,TRBV7-2,once,CASSLIGDGELFF,TGTGCCAGCAGCTTAATCGGGGACGGGGAGCTGTTTTTT
NA,TRBJ2-5,TRBV27,few,CASSFLRGGQETQYF,TGTGCCAGCAGTTTTCTCAGGGGGGGCCAAGAGACCCAGTACTTC
NA,TRBJ2-1,TRBV28,NA,CASSFEGGLYNEQFF,TGTGCCAGCAGTTTCGAGGGGGGGCTTTACAATGAGCAGTTCTTC
NA,TRBJ2-7,TRBV27,large,CASSVSSGTVSYEQYF,TGTGCCAGCAGTGTATCCTCCGGGACGGTGTCCTACGAGCAGTACTTC
TRBD1,TRBJ2-7,TRBV5-1,once,CASSFQTGGFYEQYF,TGCGCCAGCAGCTTCCAGACAGGGGGATTCTACGAGCAGTACTTC
NA,TRBJ1-1,TRBV28,NA,CASISRGSTEAFF,TGTGCCAGCATCTCCAGGGGATCCACTGAAGCTTTCTTT
NA,TRBJ2-3,TRBV4-3,NA,CASSQDRPSRADTQYF,TGCGCCAGCAGCCAAGACCGGCCCAGTAGGGCGGATACGCAGTATTTT
NA,TRBJ1-4,TRBV27,NA,CASSPWTDEDEKLFF,TGTGCCAGCAGTCCTTGGACAGATGAGGATGAAAAACTGTTTTTT
TRBD1,TRBJ2-7,TRBV9,once,CASSPGGLTLSYEQYF,TGTGCCAGCAGCCCAGGGGGCCTTACTCTCTCCTACGAGCAGTACTTC
NA,TRBJ2-7,TRBV27,few,CASRSTGDSYEQYF,TGTGCCAGCAGATCTACAGGAGACTCCTACGAGCAGTACTTC
NA,TRBJ1-1,TRBV7-9,few,CASSLNGGSNTEAFF,TGTGCCAGCAGCTTAAATGGGGGTTCCAACACTGAAGCTTTCTTT
NA,TRBJ1-3,TRBV7-6,NA,CASSPGPGYSGNTIYF,TGTGCCAGCAGCCCGGGACCGGGATACTCTGGAAACACCATATATTTT
NA,TRBJ2-2,TRBV18,NA,CASSPGDGITGELFF,TGTGCCAGCTCACCGGGGGACGGAATCACCGGGGAGCTGTTTTTT
TRBD2,TRBJ2-7,TRBV4-1,once,CASSQDMGGVYEQYF,TGCGCCAGCAGCCAAGATATGGGGGGGGTATACGAGCAGTACTTC
NA,TRBJ1-2,TRBV6-1,few,CASSQGAGLQGGYTF,TGTGCCAGCAGCCAAGGGGCAGGCCTTCAGGGAGGCTACACCTTC
NA,TRBJ1-5,TRBV4-1,NA,CASSQGKGMFQPQHF,TGCGCCAGCAGCCAAGGTAAAGGGATGTTCCAGCCCCAGCATTTT
TRBD1,TRBJ2-3,TRBV7-6,NA,CASTTRQGATDTQYF,TGTGCCAGCACCACGCGACAGGGGGCGACGGATACGCAGTATTTT
TRBD1,TRBJ1-1,TRBV5-8,once,CASSPRGGRNTEAFF,TGTGCCAGCAGCCCCAGGGGGGGACGAAACACTGAAGCTTTCTTT
TRBD2,TRBJ2-5,TRBV30,NA,CAWSWTSGGFETQYF,TGTGCCTGGAGTTGGACTAGCGGGGGGTTTGAGACCCAGTACTTC
NA,TRBJ2-7,TRBV29-1,NA,CSVQDATGIQGNYEQYF,TGCAGCGTCCAGGATGCGACTGGGATTCAAGGGAACTACGAGCAGTACTTC
TRBD1,TRBJ2-3,TRBV18,NA,CASSPLGGSTTDTQYF,TGTGCCAGCTCACCACTAGGGGGCAGTACCACAGATACGCAGTATTTT
NA,TRBJ2-1,TRBV5-1,NA,CASSLMGTGYNEQFF,TGCGCCAGCAGCTTGATGGGCACAGGGTACAATGAGCAGTTCTTC
NA,TRBJ1-2,TRBV28,NA,CASTQGTDNYGYTF,TGTGCCAGCACCCAGGGGACGGATAACTATGGCTACACCTTC
NA,TRBJ1-2,TRBV4-2,NA,CASSPSGPRGGYTF,TGTGCCAGCAGCCCCTCCGGGCCGAGGGGTGGCTACACCTTC
NA,TRBJ2-7,TRBV10-2,NA,CASSEGGLIYEQYF,TGCGCCAGCAGTGAAGGGGGGTTGATTTACGAGCAGTACTTC